This is a list of T cell receptor beta chains from one sample in a study of blood T cells in healthy people across ages. MiXCR, run by TCRdb on the 5' RACE reads, gives a single entry per CDR3 protein. The table includes about 1.1 million distinct CDR3 sequences, about two fifths detected once. Sequencing input: blood. These receptor sequences come from a man aged 18 to 35 in good health. The CDR3 runs from the conserved cysteine through the conserved F or W. D genes are given only for firm matches. For some rows the clone size is stated as once, few or many, or as a class when expanded; others skip it.

>TRBV6-5|TRBJ2-2|few|-
CASSYSTGSGELFF
TGTGCCAGCAGTTACTCGACGGGGTCCGGGGAGCTGTTTTTT
>TRBV6-5|TRBJ1-2|few|TRBD1
CASSYSRQGGGYTF
TGTGCCAGCAGTTACTCTCGACAGGGTGGAGGCTACACCTTC
>TRBV7-2|TRBJ2-7|-|-
CASSPTARYDILNYEQYF
TGTGCCAGCAGCCCTACCGCACGATATGACATCCTCAACTACGAGCAGTACTTC
>TRBV6-5|TRBJ1-2|few|-
CASSYSFRDNGYTF
TGTGCCAGCAGTTACTCTTTCCGCGATAATGGCTACACCTTC
>TRBV7-2|TRBJ1-2|few|-
CASSEHGPPLNYGYTF
TGTGCCAGCAGCGAGCACGGACCACCGTTGAACTATGGCTACACCTTC
>TRBV5-1|TRBJ1-3|-|-
CASSLDLGSSFGNTIYF
TGCGCCAGCAGCTTGGATCTCGGTTCTTCGTTTGGAAACACCATATATTTT
>TRBV6-5|TRBJ1-1|-|-
CASSYSKGVKNTEAFF
TGTGCCAGCAGTTACTCAAAGGGGGTGAAGAACACTGAAGCTTTCTTT
>TRBV7-2|TRBJ2-3|-|TRBD2
CASSKWVAGATDTQYF
TGTGCCAGCAGCAAATGGGTAGCGGGGGCCACAGATACGCAGTATTTT
>TRBV7-6|TRBJ1-1|-|-
CASSLANDDTEAFF
TGTGCCAGCAGCTTAGCCAATGACGACACTGAAGCTTTCTTT
>TRBV4-3|TRBJ2-7|-|-
CASSQEFRYRGNEQYF
TGCGCCAGCAGCCAAGAATTTAGGTATCGAGGCAATGAGCAGTACTTC
>TRBV4-2|TRBJ1-2|few|-
CASSQGDGNYGYTF
TGTGCCAGCAGCCAAGGGGACGGGAACTATGGCTACACCTTC
>TRBV7-2|TRBJ1-4|few|-
CASSPRGPTSEKLFF
TGTGCCAGCAGCCCTAGGGGACCTACAAGTGAAAAACTGTTTTTT
>TRBV20-1|TRBJ2-5|-|-
CSARDLASAVETQYF
TGCAGTGCTAGAGATCTGGCTAGCGCAGTCGAGACCCAGTACTTC
>TRBV28|TRBJ1-1|-|-
CASPGGPKAFF
TGTGCCAGCCCGGGGGGACCGAAAGCTTTCTTT
>TRBV11-2|TRBJ2-3|-|TRBD1
CASSLAGPGQGAPDTQYF
TGTGCCAGCAGCTTAGCCGGTCCGGGACAGGGGGCCCCAGATACGCAGTATTTT
>TRBV3-1|TRBJ1-1|few|-
CASSQFGATEAFF
TGTGCCAGCAGCCAATTTGGAGCCACTGAAGCTTTCTTT
>TRBV5-1|TRBJ1-5|-|-
CASSLDVSDGRRKHF
TGCGCCAGCAGCTTGGACGTTAGTGACGGACGGCGGAAGCATTTT
>TRBV27|TRBJ2-7|few|TRBD2
CASSPGLAAYEQYF
TGTGCCAGCAGCCCGGGACTAGCGGCCTACGAGCAGTACTTC
>TRBV12-3/TRBV12-4|TRBJ2-3|-|TRBD2
CASSLRAGGPRDTQYF
TGTGCCAGCAGTTTGAGGGCGGGGGGGCCGAGGGATACGCAGTATTTT
>TRBV10-3|TRBJ1-1|-|-
CAISESIDTEAFF
TGTGCCATCAGTGAGTCTATAGACACTGAAGCTTTCTTT
>TRBV6-2/TRBV6-3|TRBJ2-7|few|-
CASSWPLGTSDFSYEQYF
TGTGCCAGCAGTTGGCCCCTCGGAACGTCCGACTTCTCCTACGAGCAGTACTTC
>TRBV6-6|TRBJ2-7|few|TRBD1
CASRPIDRAVEQYF
TGTGCCAGCAGGCCGATTGACAGGGCCGTCGAGCAGTACTTC
>TRBV12-3/TRBV12-4|TRBJ1-2|many|-
CASTPAGLNYGYTF
TGTGCCAGCACCCCCGCAGGGTTGAACTATGGCTACACCTTC
>TRBV20-1|TRBJ2-3|-|-
CSAAGALRTDTQYF
TGCAGTGCCGCCGGGGCGTTAAGGACAGATACGCAGTATTTT
>TRBV20-1|TRBJ1-5|-|-
CSARVGGSNQPQHF
TGCAGTGCTAGAGTGGGGGGTAGCAATCAGCCCCAGCATTTT
>TRBV5-1|TRBJ1-2|-|TRBD1
CASSGDSDYGYTF
TGCGCCAGCAGCGGGGACAGCGACTATGGCTACACCTTC
>TRBV4-3|TRBJ1-2|few|-
CASSQETGFHGYTF
TGCGCCAGCAGCCAAGAAACCGGGTTCCATGGCTACACCTTC
>TRBV27|TRBJ1-1|-|-
CASSLRAVRILGGSEAFF
TGTGCCAGCAGTTTAAGGGCCGTGCGCATTCTAGGGGGATCTGAAGCTTTCTTT
>TRBV12-3/TRBV12-4|TRBJ2-3|-|-
CASSPASSSDMQYF
TGTGCCAGCAGCCCGGCTAGTAGTTCAGATATGCAATATTTT
>TRBV24-1|TRBJ2-5|-|-
CATSDADNEQYF
TGTGCCACCAGTGACGCAGACAATGAGCAGTACTTC
>TRBV29-1|TRBJ2-6|-|-
CSVVIGANVLTF
TGCAGCGTTGTAATTGGGGCCAACGTCCTGACTTTC
>TRBV6-2/TRBV6-3|TRBJ2-3|-|-
CASSYGETTTDTQYF
TGTGCCAGCAGTTACGGGGAGACTACCACAGATACGCAGTATTTT
>TRBV4-1|TRBJ2-5|-|-
CASSLRPPENQETQYF
TGCGCCAGCAGCCTACGGCCACCAGAAAACCAAGAGACCCAGTACTTC
>TRBV7-2|TRBJ2-1|few|-
CASSVSRWMMVVRNEQFF
TGTGCCAGCAGCGTAAGTCGGTGGATGATGGTAGTTAGAAATGAGCAGTTCTTC
>TRBV10-2|TRBJ1-6|-|TRBD1
CASSGQGGNSPLHF
TGCGCCAGCAGCGGACAGGGAGGTAATTCACCCCTCCACTTT
>TRBV12-3/TRBV12-4|TRBJ2-2|many|TRBD1
CASSLGQGRTGELFF
TGTGCCAGCAGTTTGGGACAGGGTCGCACCGGGGAGCTGTTTTTT
>TRBV7-9|TRBJ2-3|-|-
CASSITGSTDTQYF
TGTGCCAGCAGCATCACAGGGAGCACAGATACGCAGTATTTT
>TRBV9|TRBJ2-2|-|-
CASSVATLTRGANTGELFF
TGTGCCAGCAGCGTAGCTACCCTCACGCGTGGGGCGAACACCGGGGAGCTGTTTTTT
>TRBV6-5|TRBJ1-4|few|-
CASSSREAEKLFF
TGTGCCAGCAGTTCTAGGGAAGCTGAAAAACTGTTTTTT
>TRBV9|TRBJ1-1|-|-
CASGVSGANTEAFF
TGTGCCAGCGGAGTTTCTGGAGCGAACACTGAAGCTTTCTTT
>TRBV12-3/TRBV12-4|TRBJ2-7|-|TRBD1
CASSPDRGRAQEQYF
TGTGCCAGCAGTCCCGACAGGGGGCGAGCACAAGAGCAGTACTTC
>TRBV9|TRBJ1-1|-|TRBD1
CASSAIGTGTEAFF
TGTGCCAGCAGCGCCATCGGGACAGGGACTGAAGCTTTCTTT
>TRBV27|TRBJ1-2|-|TRBD1
CASTSTDRGYGYTF
TGTGCCAGCACCTCAACGGACAGGGGCTATGGCTACACCTTC
>TRBV6-2/TRBV6-3|TRBJ1-2|-|-
CASVDWYGYTF
TGTGCCAGCGTTGATTGGTATGGCTACACCTTC
>TRBV3-1|TRBJ1-2|few|-
CASRSSGAYGYTF
TGTGCCAGCAGGTCGTCAGGGGCCTATGGCTACACCTTC
>TRBV10-3|TRBJ2-3|few|-
CAISGGREDTQYF
TGTGCCATCAGTGGAGGAAGGGAAGATACGCAGTATTTT
>TRBV20-1|TRBJ1-2|few|TRBD1
CSARDPRGLGHGYTF
TGCAGTGCTAGAGATCCCAGGGGGCTGGGGCATGGCTACACCTTC
>TRBV5-1|TRBJ2-1|-|-
CASSLGGASAFHEQFF
TGCGCCAGCAGCTTGGGAGGGGCTAGCGCTTTTCATGAGCAGTTCTTC
>TRBV20-1|TRBJ1-2|once|TRBD1
CSAIGTGGNNYGYTF
TGCAGTGCTATTGGGACAGGGGGTAATAACTATGGCTACACCTTC
>TRBV29-1|TRBJ2-1|few|-
CSAERALSYNEQFF
TGCAGCGCTGAAAGGGCACTCTCCTACAATGAGCAGTTCTTC
>TRBV14|TRBJ1-2|-|TRBD1
CASSHSTGRRYTF
TGTGCCAGCAGCCACTCGACAGGGAGGCGCTACACCTTC
>TRBV7-8|TRBJ2-7|-|-
CASSAYRDSTYNEQYF
TGTGCCAGCAGCGCATACAGGGATTCTACCTACAATGAGCAGTACTTC
>TRBV6-2/TRBV6-3|TRBJ2-3|many|-
CASSLSRDLTDTQYF
TGTGCCAGCAGCCTTTCGAGGGACCTCACAGATACGCAGTATTTT
>TRBV12-3/TRBV12-4|TRBJ2-7|-|-
CASSPYRGGEQYF
TGTGCCAGCAGTCCCTACAGGGGGGGTGAGCAGTACTTC
>TRBV27|TRBJ1-2|few|TRBD1
CASSFDYTGGYYGYTF
TGTGCCAGCAGTTTCGACTACACAGGGGGGTACTATGGCTACACCTTC